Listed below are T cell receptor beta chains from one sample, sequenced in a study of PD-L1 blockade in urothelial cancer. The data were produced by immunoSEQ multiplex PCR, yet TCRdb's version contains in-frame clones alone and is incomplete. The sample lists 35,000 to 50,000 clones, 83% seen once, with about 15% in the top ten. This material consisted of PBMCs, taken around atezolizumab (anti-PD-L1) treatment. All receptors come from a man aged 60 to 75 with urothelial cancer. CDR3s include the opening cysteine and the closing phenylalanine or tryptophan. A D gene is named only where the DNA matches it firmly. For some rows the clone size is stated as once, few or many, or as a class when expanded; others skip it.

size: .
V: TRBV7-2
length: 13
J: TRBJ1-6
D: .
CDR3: CASSLTRDSPLHF
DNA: TGTGCCAGCAGCTTAACCCGGGATTCACCCCTCCACTTT

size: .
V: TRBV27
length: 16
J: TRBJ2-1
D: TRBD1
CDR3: CASSLRDRGGWLRQFF
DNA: TGTGCCAGCAGTTTACGGGACAGGGGTGGGTGGTTACGGCAGTTCTTC

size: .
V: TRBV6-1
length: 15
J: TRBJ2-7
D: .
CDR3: CASSARTGSSYEQYF
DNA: TGTGCCAGCAGCGCGCGGACGGGAAGCTCCTACGAGCAGTACTTC

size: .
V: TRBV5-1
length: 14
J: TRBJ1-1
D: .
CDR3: CASSLDGVNTEAFF
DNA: TGCGCCAGCAGCTTGGACGGGGTAAACACTGAAGCTTTCTTT

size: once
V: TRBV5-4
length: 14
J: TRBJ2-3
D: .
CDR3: CASSTLTTTDTQYF
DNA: TGTGCCAGCAGCACACTGACTACCACAGATACGCAGTATTTT

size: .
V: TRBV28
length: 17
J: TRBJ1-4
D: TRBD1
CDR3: CASRLKLTGAANEKLFF
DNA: TGTGCCAGCAGATTAAAATTAACAGGGGCGGCTAATGAAAAACTGTTTTTT

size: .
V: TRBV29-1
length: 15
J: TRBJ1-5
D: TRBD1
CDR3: CSVRGQTYSLQPQHF
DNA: TGCAGCGTGAGGGGACAGACTTATTCTCTTCAGCCCCAGCATTTT

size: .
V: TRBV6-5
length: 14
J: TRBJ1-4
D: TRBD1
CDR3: CASSRDREDEKLFF
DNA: TGTGCCAGCAGTCGAGACAGGGAGGATGAAAAACTGTTTTTT

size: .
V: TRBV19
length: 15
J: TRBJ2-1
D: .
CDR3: CASSPAGLEYNEQFF
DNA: TGTGCCAGTAGTCCCGCAGGGTTGGAATACAATGAGCAGTTCTTC

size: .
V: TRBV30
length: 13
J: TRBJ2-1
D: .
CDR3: CAWSPTVYNEQFF
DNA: TGTGCCTGGAGTCCGACAGTGTACAATGAGCAGTTCTTC

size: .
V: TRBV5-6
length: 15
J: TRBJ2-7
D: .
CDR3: CASSLRGTAYRQQYF
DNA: TGTGCCAGCAGCTTACGCGGGACTGCCTATCGCCAGCAGTACTTC

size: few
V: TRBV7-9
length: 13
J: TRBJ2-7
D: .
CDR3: CASSLAYGGEQYF
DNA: TGTGCCAGCAGCTTAGCATACGGGGGCGAGCAGTACTTC

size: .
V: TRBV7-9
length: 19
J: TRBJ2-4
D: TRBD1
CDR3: CASSREGRGLLLAKNIQYF
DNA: TGTGCCAGCAGCAGAGAGGGCAGGGGGCTTCTTTTAGCCAAAAACATTCAGTACTTC

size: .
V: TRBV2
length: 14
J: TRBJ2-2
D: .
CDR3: CASSGQGNTGELFF
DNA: TGTGCCAGCAGTGGGCAGGGTAACACCGGGGAGCTGTTTTTT

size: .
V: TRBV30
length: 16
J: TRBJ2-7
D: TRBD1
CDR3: CAWSVRTGGIRKEQYF
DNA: TGTGCCTGGAGTGTACGTACAGGGGGTATTAGGAAAGAGCAGTACTTC

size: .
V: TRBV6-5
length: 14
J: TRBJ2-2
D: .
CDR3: CASLQGPNTGELFF
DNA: TGTGCCAGCCTCCAGGGGCCGAACACCGGGGAGCTGTTTTTT

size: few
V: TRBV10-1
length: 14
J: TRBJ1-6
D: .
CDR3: CASLETEQGSPLHF
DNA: TGCGCCAGCCTGGAGACGGAACAGGGATCACCCCTCCACTTT

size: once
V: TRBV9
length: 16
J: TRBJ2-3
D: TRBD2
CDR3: CASSVGLAGGTDTQYF
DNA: TGTGCCAGCAGCGTGGGACTAGCGGGGGGCACAGATACGCAGTATTTT

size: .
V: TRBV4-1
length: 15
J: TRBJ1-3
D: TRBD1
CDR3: CASSQGQVSGNTIYF
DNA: TGCGCCAGCAGCCAGGGACAGGTCTCTGGAAACACCATATATTTT

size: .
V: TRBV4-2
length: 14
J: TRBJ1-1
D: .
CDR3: CASSQDTGNTEAFF
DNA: TGTGCCAGCAGCCAAGATACAGGGAACACTGAAGCTTTCTTT

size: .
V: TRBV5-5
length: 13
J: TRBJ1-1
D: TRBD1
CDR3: CASSYGTDTEAFF
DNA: TGTGCCAGCAGCTATGGGACAGACACTGAAGCTTTCTTT

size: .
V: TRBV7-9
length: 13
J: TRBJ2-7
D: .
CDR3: CASSPTTSPEQYF
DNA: TGTGCCAGCAGCCCTACGACTAGTCCCGAGCAGTACTTC

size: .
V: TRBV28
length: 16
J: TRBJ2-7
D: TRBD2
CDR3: CASSLWGEGGAYEQYF
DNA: TGTGCCAGCAGTTTATGGGGGGAGGGCGGGGCCTACGAGCAGTACTTC

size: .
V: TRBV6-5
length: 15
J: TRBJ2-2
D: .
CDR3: CASSYSRGFTGELFF
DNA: TGTGCCAGCAGTTACTCTCGGGGGTTCACCGGGGAGCTGTTTTTT

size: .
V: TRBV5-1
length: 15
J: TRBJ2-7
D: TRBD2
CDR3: CASSLSSGGSYEQYF
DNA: TGCGCCAGCAGCTTGTCTAGCGGGGGATCCTACGAGCAGTACTTC

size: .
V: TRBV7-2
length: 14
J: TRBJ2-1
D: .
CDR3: CASSPPGIYNEQFF
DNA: TGTGCCAGCAGCCCCCCAGGGATCTACAATGAGCAGTTCTTC

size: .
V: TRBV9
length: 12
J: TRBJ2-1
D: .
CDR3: CASTGRGAEQFF
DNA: TGTGCCAGCACCGGCAGGGGTGCTGAGCAGTTCTTC

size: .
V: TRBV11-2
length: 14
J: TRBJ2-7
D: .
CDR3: CASSLDRVMYEQYF
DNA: TGTGCCAGCAGCTTAGACAGGGTTATGTACGAGCAGTACTTC

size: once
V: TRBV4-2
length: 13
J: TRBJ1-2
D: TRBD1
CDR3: CASSPRQGEGYTF
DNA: TGTGCCAGCAGCCCTAGACAGGGCGAAGGCTACACCTTC

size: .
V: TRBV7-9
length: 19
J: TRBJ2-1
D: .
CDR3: CASSAAGLLTVSSYNEQFF
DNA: TGTGCCAGCAGCGCAGCTGGACTACTAACGGTAAGCTCCTACAATGAGCAGTTCTTC

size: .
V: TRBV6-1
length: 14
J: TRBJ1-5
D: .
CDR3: CASSDLGGNQPQHF
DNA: TGTGCCAGCAGTGATCTAGGTGGGAATCAGCCCCAGCATTTT

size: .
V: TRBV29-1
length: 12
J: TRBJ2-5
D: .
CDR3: CSVEVPEETQYF
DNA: TGCAGCGTTGAAGTCCCGGAGGAGACCCAGTACTTC